This entry describes one T cell receptor beta chain. The antigen is not known. Germline trimming cut 11 bases from V and 8 bases from J; bases unmatched to any gene: 10. The CDR3 sequence is 14 residues long. Per germline, CDR1 ENHRY and CDR2 SYGVKD. The record originates from a study of cytomegalovirus exposure and HLA in healthy donors. The PCR made use of 60 Vbeta and 13 Jbeta primers. Generated by immunoSEQ multiplex PCR, the TCRdb table keeps only in-frame clones and is missing some. The repertoire holds roughly 110,000 clones, with almost 70% as singletons. Whole-study results and caveats: Reportedly, diagnosis of cytomegalovirus status by the classifier showed high specificity and sensitivity. It has been reported that TCR beta sequences accurately predicted the HLA-A and HLA-B alleles of most subjects. There was a cluster of highly shared sequence variants that was likely a sequencing artifact.

The sequenced material came from PBMCs. This rearrangement joins TRBV10-3 to TRBJ2-1, with 12 bases that match TRBD1. This TCR derives from a man aged 30 to 45 in good health and CMV-seropositive. The CDR3 sequence: CASSGTGGSDEQFF. CDR3 nucleotides: TGTGCCTCATCCGGGACAGGGGGCAGCGATGAGCAGTTCTTC.